This T cell receptor beta chain comes out of a study of blood T cell repertoires in COVID-19. Study-wide background: Sites in the United States, Italy and Spain provided acute and convalescent COVID-19 samples.

Profiling relied on immunoSEQ multiplex PCR, and the TCRdb table lists in-frame clones only, not all of them. This sample has fewer than 250,000 clones, with approximately 86% found just once. The CDR3 has 12 amino acids. V was pared by 0 bases and J by 9 bases, with 8 bases between. Germline-derived CDR1 and CDR2 are SGHRS and YFSETQ. Source material: PBMCs or T cells enriched from blood (not recorded which). This clonotype originated in a woman aged 40-49 years with acute COVID-19. The gene calls are TRBV5-1 and TRBJ2-3, with D maybe TRBD1 (5 bases). The CDR3 DNA reads TGCGCCAGCAGCTTGGAAGGGGTAACGCAGTATTTT. It encodes CASSLEGVTQYF.